Sequencing of this T cell receptor beta chain was carried out in a study of T cell changes during pregnancy in multiple sclerosis. TCRdb's table, derived via immunoSEQ multiplex PCR, lists solely in-frame clones and lacks some. Among 70,000 to 95,000 clones listed, 85% to 95% were seen once. This CDR3 contains 13 residues. V dropped 4 bases and J dropped 4 bases, with 8 bases sitting between them. Per the germline V gene, CDR1 is MGHRA and CDR2 is YSYEKL. A single count supports this clone. The sequence derives from a female donor in good health, enrolled as a control in a pregnancy study. The rearrangement uses TRBV4-1 and TRBJ1-5; D might be TRBD1 (6 bases). The sequenced sample was peripheral blood, obtained after pregnancy. This CDR3 reads CASSLGQNQPQHF. Here the CDR3 DNA reads TGCGCCAGCAGCCTAGGACAGAATCAGCCCCAGCATTTT.